This entry is about one T cell receptor beta chain. TCRdb keeps only in-frame clones here, not all; method: immunoSEQ multiplex PCR. The table lists approximately 98,000 clones, about 80% of them singletons. This sample stems from a study of control samples from healthy donors and cancer patients. This CDR3 has 13 amino acids. Trimming left V 3 bases short and J 2 bases short, with 6 bases between. The chain recombines TRBV12-3 or TRBV12-4 with TRBJ2-3; D is ambiguous. Sequences were obtained from blood. This clonotype was obtained from a young man in good health. The CDR3 region is CASSFGPTDTQYF. The CDR3, as DNA: TGTGCCAGCAGTTTCGGCCCCACAGATACGCAGTATTTT.